One and the same sample provided the 13 T cell receptor beta chains below, sequenced in a study of T cell responses to AZD1222 COVID-19 vaccine. Method: immunoSEQ multiplex PCR; TCRdb's copy keeps in-frame clones and lacks some. Among nearly 110,000 clones listed, roughly 90% were seen once. Material: peripheral blood, obtained on day 0 of AZD1222 vaccination. These TCRs come from an adult in good health.

The V and J genes are TRBV6-5 and TRBJ2-5; 7 positions agree with TRBD2. CDR3 length: 14 amino acids. V was clipped by 2 bases and J by 1 base; unmatched bases: 1. The V gene's germline CDR1 is MNHEY and CDR2 SVGAGI. The CDR3 region has the DNA TGTGCCAGCAGTTACCAGCGGGGCCAAGAGACCCAGTACTTC. Residues: CASSYQRGQETQYF.

DNA of the CDR3: TGTGCCAGCAGCCAATCGAGCGGGGTTCCTAAAGGCTACACCTTC. Translating gives CASSQSSGVPKGYTF. This chain uses TRBV9 with TRBJ1-2; D unresolved. The CDR3 spans 15 residues. V lost 4 bases to trimming and J lost 8 bases, with 21 bases between them. The V gene's germline CDR1 is SGDLS and CDR2 YYNGEE.

The chain links TRBV5-4 to TRBJ2-3, with 11 bases identical to TRBD2. Losses at the gene ends were 0 bases for V and 2 bases for J; bases not matched to a gene: 2. The germline V gene has CDR1 SGHNT and CDR2 YYREEE (reference sequence). CDR3 size: 16 residues. The CDR3 region is CASSLGLAGNTDTQYF. The CDR3 bases are TGTGCCAGCAGCTTGGGACTAGCGGGAAACACAGATACGCAGTATTTT.

The chain carries TRBV6-2 or TRBV6-3 and TRBJ1-2; D remains unclear. The CDR3 consists of 17 residues. Germline assignment: CDR1 MNHEY and CDR2 SVGEGT. Trimming pared 2 bases from V and 7 bases from J, leaving 23 bases between. DNA of the CDR3: TGTGCCAGCAGTTACCCTACAGACGGATTACCAAATCCTGGCTACACCTTC. It translates to CASSYPTDGLPNPGYTF.

The chain's CDR3 is CASSLTGPGGGTEAFF. CDR3 coding DNA: TGTGCCAGCAGCTTAACGGGCCCAGGGGGAGGGACTGAAGCTTTCTTT. The chain joins TRBV7-3 to TRBJ1-1; 7 nucleotides align to TRBD1. The trim removed 0 bases at V and 5 bases at J, leaving 9 bases unmatched. The length of the CDR3 is 16 residues. From germline, CDR1 is SGHTA and CDR2 FQGTGA. Full variable domain (rest looked up from reference TRBV7-3 and TRBJ1-1): GAGVSQTPSNKVTEKGKYVELRCDPISGHTALYWYRQSLGQGPEFLIYFQGTGAADDSGLPNDRFFAVRPEGSVSTLKIQRTERGDSAVYLCASSLTGPGGGTEAFFGQGTRLTVV.

The chain has TRBV12-5 and TRBJ2-7; D tentatively reads TRBD1 or TRBD2 (5 bases each). The CDR3 loop spans 15 amino acids. Germline-derived CDR1 and CDR2 are LGHNT and FRNRAP. V was shortened by 6 bases and J by 3 bases, with 18 bases between the two germline ends. CDR3 amino acids: CASGSWDVVLYEQYF. CDR3 DNA sequence: TGTGCTAGTGGCAGTTGGGACGTTGTACTCTACGAGCAGTACTTC.

This chain joins TRBV19 and TRBJ2-7, with no clear D. V was cut by 6 bases and J by 1 base, with 7 bases left in between. Germline V gene lookup returns CDR1 LNHDA and CDR2 SQIVND (reference sequence). The CDR3 consists of 12 residues. CDR3 DNA sequence: TGTGCCAGTAGCCCCCCTTCCTACGAGCAGTACTTC. The encoded protein is CASSPPSYEQYF.

The chain links TRBV5-6 to TRBJ2-3; D gene uncertain. The length of the CDR3 is 13 residues. The germline gives CDR1 SGHDT, CDR2 YYEEEE. Trimming stripped 1 base from V and 4 bases from J, with 7 bases between. In nucleotides, the CDR3 is TGTGCCAGCAGCTTGAGGACGGCAGATACGCAGTATTTT. It is translated as CASSLRTADTQYF.

In the case of this clone: The sample has other DNA sequences that encode this CDR3 too. The rearrangement joins TRBV18 to TRBJ2-7; D is perhaps TRBD1 or TRBD2 (5 bases each). The CDR3 has 15 amino acids. Germline CDR1 reads KGHSH; CDR2 reads LQKENI. Trimming left V 4 bases short and J 1 base short, with 14 bases between. In nucleotides, the CDR3 is TGTGCCAGCTCACGAGAAGGGACGGGTTCCTACGAGCAGTACTTC. Its translation is CASSREGTGSYEQYF.

The chain recombines TRBV5-1 with TRBJ2-3; 7 bases map to TRBD2. CDR1 and CDR2 from the germline V gene are SGHRS and YFSETQ. This CDR3 is built from 14 residues. The V segment lost 0 bases and the J segment 3 bases; nucleotides outside the gene matches: 1. This CDR3 reads CASSLGLATDTQYF. The CDR3 DNA reads TGCGCCAGCAGCTTGGGACTAGCTACAGATACGCAGTATTTT.

The chain employs TRBV12-3 or TRBV12-4 and TRBJ1-1; D possibly corresponds to TRBD1 (6 bases). The CDR3 consists of 13 residues. V lost 3 bases, J lost 7 bases, and 12 bases lay in between. DNA of the CDR3: TGTGCCAGCAGTTTGGGCAGGGGTAGTGAAGCTTTCTTT. As protein: CASSLGRGSEAFF.

The CDR3 loop reads CASSSTRGGNIQYF. In DNA form, the CDR3 reads TGTGCCAGCAGCTCTACTAGGGGGGGAAACATTCAGTACTTC. The chain joins TRBV7-2 to TRBJ2-4; tentatively, D is TRBD2 (7 bases). Germline V gene sequence: CDR1 SGHTA, CDR2 FQGNSA. This CDR3 spans 14 amino acids. Trimming left V 4 bases short and J 6 bases short, with 13 bases between.

The chain links TRBV4-2 to TRBJ2-1, with 7 bases matching TRBD2. The CDR3 loop spans 15 amino acids. Germline CDR1 reads LGHNA; CDR2 reads YNFKEQ. The V and J ends lost 6 bases and 4 bases, in that order; junction bases with no gene match: 9. The CDR3 loop reads CASSLGSSGYNEQFF. DNA of the CDR3: TGTGCCAGCAGTCTCGGGAGTAGCGGGTACAATGAGCAGTTCTTC.